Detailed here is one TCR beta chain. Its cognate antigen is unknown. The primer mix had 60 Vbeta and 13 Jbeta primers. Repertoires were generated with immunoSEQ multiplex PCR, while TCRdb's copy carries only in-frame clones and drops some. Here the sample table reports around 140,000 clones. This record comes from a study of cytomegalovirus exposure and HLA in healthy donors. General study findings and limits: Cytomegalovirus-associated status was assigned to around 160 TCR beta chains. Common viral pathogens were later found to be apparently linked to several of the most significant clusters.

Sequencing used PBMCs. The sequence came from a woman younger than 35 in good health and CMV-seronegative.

The CDR3: CASSLVQGMTNEKLFF. The CDR3 DNA is TGTGCCAGCAGCTTAGTACAGGGGATGACTAATGAAAAACTGTTTTTT. The chain recombines TRBV7-2 with TRBJ1-4; 7 nucleotides line up with TRBD1. Trimming at V came to 1 base and at J to 2 bases, leaving 4 bases not matched to a gene. The CDR3 is 16 residues long. Germline V gene lookup returns CDR1 SGHTA and CDR2 FQGNSA.